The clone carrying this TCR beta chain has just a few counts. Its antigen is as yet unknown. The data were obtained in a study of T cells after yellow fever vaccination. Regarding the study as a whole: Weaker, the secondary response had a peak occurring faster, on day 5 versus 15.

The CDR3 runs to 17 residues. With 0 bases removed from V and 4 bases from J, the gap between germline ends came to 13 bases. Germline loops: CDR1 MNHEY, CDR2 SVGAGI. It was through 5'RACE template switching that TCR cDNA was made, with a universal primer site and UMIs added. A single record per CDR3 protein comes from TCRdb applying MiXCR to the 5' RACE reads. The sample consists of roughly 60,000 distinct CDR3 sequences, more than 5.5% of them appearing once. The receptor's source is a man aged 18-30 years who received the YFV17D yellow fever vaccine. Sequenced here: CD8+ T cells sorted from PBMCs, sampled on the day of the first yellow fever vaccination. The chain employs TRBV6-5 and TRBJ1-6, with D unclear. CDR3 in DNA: TGTGCCAGCAGTTACTCAGGTGTGATGGGTTATAATTCACCCCTCCACTTT. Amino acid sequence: CASSYSGVMGYNSPLHF.